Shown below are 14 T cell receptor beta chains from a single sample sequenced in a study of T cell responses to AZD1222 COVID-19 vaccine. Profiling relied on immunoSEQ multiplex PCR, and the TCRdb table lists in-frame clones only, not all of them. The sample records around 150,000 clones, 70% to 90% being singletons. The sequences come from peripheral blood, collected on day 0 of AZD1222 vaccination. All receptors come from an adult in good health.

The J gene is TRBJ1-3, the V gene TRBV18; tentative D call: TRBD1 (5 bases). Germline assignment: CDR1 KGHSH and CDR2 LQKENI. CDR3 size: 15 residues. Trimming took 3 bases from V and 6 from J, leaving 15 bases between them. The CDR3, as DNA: TGTGCCAGCTCACCCGCGGGGGGGGGTGAAAACACCATATATTTT. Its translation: CASSPAGGGENTIYF.

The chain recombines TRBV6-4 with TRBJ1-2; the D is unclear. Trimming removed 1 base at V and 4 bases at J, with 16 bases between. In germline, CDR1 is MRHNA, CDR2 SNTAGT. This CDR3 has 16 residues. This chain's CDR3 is CASSDFSTREIYGYTF. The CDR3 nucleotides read TGTGCCAGCAGTGACTTTTCTACAAGGGAAATCTATGGCTACACCTTC.

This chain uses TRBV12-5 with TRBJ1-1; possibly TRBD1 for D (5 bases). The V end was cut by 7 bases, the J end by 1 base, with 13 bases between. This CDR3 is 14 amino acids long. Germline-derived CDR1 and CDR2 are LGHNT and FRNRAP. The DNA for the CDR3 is TGTGCTAGTGTCAGGGATCTCCGGAACACTGAAGCTTTCTTT. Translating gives CASVRDLRNTEAFF.

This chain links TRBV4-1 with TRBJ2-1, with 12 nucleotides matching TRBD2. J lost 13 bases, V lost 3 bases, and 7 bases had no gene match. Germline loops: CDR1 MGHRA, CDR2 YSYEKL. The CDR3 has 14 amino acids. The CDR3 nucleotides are TGCGCCAGCAGCCAGCCTACTAGCGGGAGGACCCAGTTCTTC. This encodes CASSQPTSGRTQFF.

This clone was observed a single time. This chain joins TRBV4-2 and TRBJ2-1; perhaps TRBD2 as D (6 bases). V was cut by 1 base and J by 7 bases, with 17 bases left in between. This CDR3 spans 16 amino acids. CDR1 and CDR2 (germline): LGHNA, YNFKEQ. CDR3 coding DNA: TGTGCCAGCAGCCAAGCTCGGCCGGGAGTGGTAAATGAGCAGTTCTTC. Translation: CASSQARPGVVNEQFF.

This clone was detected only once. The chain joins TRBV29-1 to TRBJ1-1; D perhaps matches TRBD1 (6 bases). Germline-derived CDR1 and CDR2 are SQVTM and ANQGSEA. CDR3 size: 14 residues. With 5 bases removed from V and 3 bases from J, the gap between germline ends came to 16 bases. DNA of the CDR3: TGCAGCGTTTCAAAGGCAGGGGAGGACACTGAAGCTTTCTTT. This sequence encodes CSVSKAGEDTEAFF.

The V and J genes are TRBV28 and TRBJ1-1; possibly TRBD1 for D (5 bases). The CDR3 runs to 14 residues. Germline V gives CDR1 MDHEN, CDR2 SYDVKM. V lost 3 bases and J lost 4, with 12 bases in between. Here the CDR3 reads CASSLSRDFTEAFF. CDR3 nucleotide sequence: TGTGCCAGCAGTTTGTCCCGGGACTTCACTGAAGCTTTCTTT. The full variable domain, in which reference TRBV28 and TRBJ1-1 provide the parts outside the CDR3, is DVKVTQSSRYLVKRTGEKVFLECVQDMDHENMFWYRQDPGLGLRLIYFSYDVKMKEKGDIPEGYSVSREKKERFSLILESASTNQTSMYLCASSLSRDFTEAFFGQGTRLTVV.

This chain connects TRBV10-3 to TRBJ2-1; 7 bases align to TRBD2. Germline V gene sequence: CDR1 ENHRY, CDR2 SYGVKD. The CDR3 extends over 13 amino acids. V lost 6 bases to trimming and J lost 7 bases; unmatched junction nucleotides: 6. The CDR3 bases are TGTGCCATCAGAGGGACCGGGGGGAATGAGCAGTTCTTC. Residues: CAIRGTGGNEQFF.

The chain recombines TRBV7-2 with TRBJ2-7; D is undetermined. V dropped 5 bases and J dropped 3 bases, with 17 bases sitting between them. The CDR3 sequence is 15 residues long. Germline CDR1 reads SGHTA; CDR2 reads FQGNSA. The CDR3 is CASSPSLAVNYEQYF. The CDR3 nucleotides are TGTGCCAGCAGCCCTTCCTTGGCGGTAAACTACGAGCAGTACTTC.

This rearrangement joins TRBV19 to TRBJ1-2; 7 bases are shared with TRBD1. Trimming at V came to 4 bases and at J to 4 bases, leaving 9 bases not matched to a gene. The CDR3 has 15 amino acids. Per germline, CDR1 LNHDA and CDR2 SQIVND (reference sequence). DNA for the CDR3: TGTGCCAGTAGTACGACAGGGAATGCTTTCTATGGCTACACCTTC. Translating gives CASSTTGNAFYGYTF.

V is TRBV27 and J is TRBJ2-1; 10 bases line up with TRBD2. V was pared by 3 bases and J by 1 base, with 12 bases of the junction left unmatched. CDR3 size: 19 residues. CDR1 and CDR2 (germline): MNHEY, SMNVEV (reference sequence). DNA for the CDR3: TGTGCCAGCAGTTTTCATCTTAGCGGGAGGTTAGGGTCCTACAATGAGCAGTTCTTC. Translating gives CASSFHLSGRLGSYNEQFF.

The CDR3 bases are TGTGCCAGCAGGCTGGGGGGGACAGTCAACACCATATATTTT. It is translated as CASRLGGTVNTIYF. The gene calls are TRBV5-6 and TRBJ1-3; 7 bases are a match to TRBD1. The V segment lost 5 bases and the J segment 7 bases; nucleotides outside the gene matches: 9. Per germline, CDR1 SGHDT and CDR2 YYEEEE. The CDR3 sequence is 14 residues long.

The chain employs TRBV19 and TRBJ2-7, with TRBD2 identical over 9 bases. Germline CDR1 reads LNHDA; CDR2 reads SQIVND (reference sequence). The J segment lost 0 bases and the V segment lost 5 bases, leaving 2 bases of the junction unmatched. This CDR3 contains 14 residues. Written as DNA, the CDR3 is TGTGCCAGTAGTGTTAGCGGGGGCTCCTACGAGCAGTACTTC. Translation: CASSVSGGSYEQYF.

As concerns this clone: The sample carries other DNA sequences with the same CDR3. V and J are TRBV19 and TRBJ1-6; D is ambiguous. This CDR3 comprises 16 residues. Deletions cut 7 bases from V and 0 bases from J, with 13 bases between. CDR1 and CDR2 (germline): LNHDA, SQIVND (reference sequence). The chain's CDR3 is CASTQTGSSYNSPLHF. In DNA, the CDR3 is TGTGCCAGTACCCAAACGGGAAGCTCCTATAATTCACCCCTCCACTTT.